This T cell receptor (beta chain) was captured in a study of immune cell composition in non-small cell lung cancer. J was trimmed by 5 bases and V by 2 bases; bases with no gene match: 14. Germline V lookup: CDR1 MNHNS, CDR2 SASEGT. The CDR3 loop spans 18 amino acids. Clones were read by immunoSEQ multiplex PCR, and TCRdb kept only the in-frame ones, dropping some. The sample lists under 11,000 clones, 50% to 75% occurring once. V gene TRBV6-1 combines with J gene TRBJ2-3; 9 positions agree with TRBD2. Sequencing was done on a sample of lung tumor tissue. The TCR originated in a human donor with non-small cell lung cancer. This chain's CDR3 is CASSESAGGPQAKDTQYF. The CDR3, as DNA: TGTGCCAGCAGTGAATCTGCGGGAGGGCCGCAGGCGAAAGATACGCAGTATTTT.